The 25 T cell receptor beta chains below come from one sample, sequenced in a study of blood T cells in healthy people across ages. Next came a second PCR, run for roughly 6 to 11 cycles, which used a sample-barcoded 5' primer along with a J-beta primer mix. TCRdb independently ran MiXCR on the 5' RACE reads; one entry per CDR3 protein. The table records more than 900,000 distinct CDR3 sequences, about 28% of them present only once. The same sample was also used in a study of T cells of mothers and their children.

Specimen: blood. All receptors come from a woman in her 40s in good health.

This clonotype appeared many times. CDR3 coding DNA: TGCGCCAGCAGCTTGGGGACAGAGCGCTACAATGAGCAGTTCTTC. Its protein is CASSLGTERYNEQFF. The chain recombines TRBV5-1 with TRBJ2-1; TRBD1 might be the D (6 bases). CDR1 and CDR2 from the germline V gene are SGHRS and YFSETQ. The CDR3 has 15 residues. The germline V and J ends were trimmed by 0 bases and 3 bases, with 10 bases remaining between them.

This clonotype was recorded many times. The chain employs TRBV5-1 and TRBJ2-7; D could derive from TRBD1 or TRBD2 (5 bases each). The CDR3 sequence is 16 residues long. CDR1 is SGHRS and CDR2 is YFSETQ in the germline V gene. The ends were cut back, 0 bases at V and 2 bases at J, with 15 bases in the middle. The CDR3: CASSLAKTAAPYEQYF. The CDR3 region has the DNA TGCGCCAGCAGCTTGGCGAAGACAGCGGCCCCCTACGAGCAGTACTTC.

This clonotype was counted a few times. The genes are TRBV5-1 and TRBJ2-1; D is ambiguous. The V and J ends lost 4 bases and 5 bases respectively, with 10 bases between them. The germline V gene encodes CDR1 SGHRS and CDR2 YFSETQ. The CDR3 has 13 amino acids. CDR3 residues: CASSPTRNNEQFF. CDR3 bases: TGCGCCAGCAGCCCGACAAGAAACAATGAGCAGTTCTTC.

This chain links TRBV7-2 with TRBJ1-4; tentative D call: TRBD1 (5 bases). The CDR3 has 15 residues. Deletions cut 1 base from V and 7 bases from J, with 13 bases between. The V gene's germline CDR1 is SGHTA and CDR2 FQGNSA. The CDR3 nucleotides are TGTGCCAGCAGCTTAGTGGCAGGGATAGGTGAAAAACTGTTTTTT. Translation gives CASSLVAGIGEKLFF.

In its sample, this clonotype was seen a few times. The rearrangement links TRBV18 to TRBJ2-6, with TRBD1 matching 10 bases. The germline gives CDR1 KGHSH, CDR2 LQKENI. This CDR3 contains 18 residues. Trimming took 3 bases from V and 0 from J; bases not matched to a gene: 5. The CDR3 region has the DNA TGTGCCAGCTCACCTGGGACAGGGGAAATCTCTGGGGCCAACGTCCTGACTTTC. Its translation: CASSPGTGEISGANVLTF.

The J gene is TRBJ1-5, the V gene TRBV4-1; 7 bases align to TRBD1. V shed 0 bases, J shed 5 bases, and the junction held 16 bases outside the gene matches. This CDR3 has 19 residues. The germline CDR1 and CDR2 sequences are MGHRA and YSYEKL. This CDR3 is CASSQEPQGVSRFYQPQHF. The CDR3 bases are TGCGCCAGCAGCCAAGAACCCCAGGGGGTGAGTCGGTTTTATCAGCCCCAGCATTTT.

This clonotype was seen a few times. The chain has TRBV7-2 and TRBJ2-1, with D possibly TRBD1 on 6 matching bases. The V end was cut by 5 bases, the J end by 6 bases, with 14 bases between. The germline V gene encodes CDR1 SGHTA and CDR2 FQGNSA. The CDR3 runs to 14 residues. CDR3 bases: TGTGCCAGCAGCCTAGGGGGAGTCCGCAATGAGCAGTTCTTC. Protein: CASSLGGVRNEQFF. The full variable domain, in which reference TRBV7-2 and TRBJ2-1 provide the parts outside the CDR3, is GAGVSQSPSNKVTEKGKDVELRCDPISGHTALYWYRQSLGQGLEFLIYFQGNSAPDKSGLPSDRFSAERTGGSVSTLTIQRTQQEDSAVYLCASSLGGVRNEQFFGPGTRLTVL.

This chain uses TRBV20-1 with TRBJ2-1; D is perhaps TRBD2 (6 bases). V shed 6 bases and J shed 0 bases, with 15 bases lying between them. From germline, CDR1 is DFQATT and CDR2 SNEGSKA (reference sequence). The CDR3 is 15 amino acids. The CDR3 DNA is TGCAGTGCGAGGGGACTCGCTAGCTCCTACAATGAGCAGTTCTTC. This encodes CSARGLASSYNEQFF.

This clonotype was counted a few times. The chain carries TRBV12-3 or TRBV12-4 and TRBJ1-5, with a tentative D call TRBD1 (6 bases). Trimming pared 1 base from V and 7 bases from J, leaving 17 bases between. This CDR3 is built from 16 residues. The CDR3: CASSLGGASYYQPQHF. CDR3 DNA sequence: TGTGCCAGCAGTTTAGGGGGGGCTTCGTATTACCAGCCCCAGCATTTT.

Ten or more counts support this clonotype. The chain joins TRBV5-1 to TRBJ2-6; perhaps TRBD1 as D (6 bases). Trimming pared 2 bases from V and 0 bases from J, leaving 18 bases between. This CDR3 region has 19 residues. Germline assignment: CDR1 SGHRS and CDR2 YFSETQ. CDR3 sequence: CASSFDRRIRNSGANVLTF. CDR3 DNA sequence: TGCGCCAGCAGCTTCGACAGGAGGATCCGCAACTCTGGGGCCAACGTCCTGACTTTC.

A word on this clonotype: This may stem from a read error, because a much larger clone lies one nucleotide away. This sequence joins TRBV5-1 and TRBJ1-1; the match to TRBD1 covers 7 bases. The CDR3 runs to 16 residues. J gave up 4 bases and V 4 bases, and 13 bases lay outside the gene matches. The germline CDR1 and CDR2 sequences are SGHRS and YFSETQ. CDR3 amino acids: CASSPRQGRVGTEAFF. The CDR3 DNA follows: TGCGCCAGCAGCCCAAGACAGGGAAGAGTTGGCACTGAAGCTTTCTTT.

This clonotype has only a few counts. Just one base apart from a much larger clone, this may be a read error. Here the CDR3 reads CAGSAGGLVYEQYF. CDR3 nucleotides: TGTGCCGGCAGCGCAGGGGGGCTGGTCTACGAGCAGTACTTC. This chain connects TRBV7-2 to TRBJ2-4; weak D call: TRBD1 (7 bases). TRBJ2-7 matches the DNA end more closely, so the J call is doubtful. This CDR3 has 14 amino acids. CDR1 and CDR2 from the germline V gene are SGHTA and FQGNSA.

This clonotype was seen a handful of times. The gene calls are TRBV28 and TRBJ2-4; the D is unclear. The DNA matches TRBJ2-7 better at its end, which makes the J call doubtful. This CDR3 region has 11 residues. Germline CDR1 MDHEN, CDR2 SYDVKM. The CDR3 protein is CASTRLDEQYF. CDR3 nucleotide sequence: TGTGCCAGCACTCGCTTGGACGAGCAGTACTTC.

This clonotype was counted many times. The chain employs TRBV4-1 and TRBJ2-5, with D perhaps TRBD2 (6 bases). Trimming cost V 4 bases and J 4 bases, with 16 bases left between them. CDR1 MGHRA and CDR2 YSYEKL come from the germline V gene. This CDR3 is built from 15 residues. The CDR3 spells CASSRDPLALETQYF. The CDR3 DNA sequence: TGCGCCAGCAGCCGCGACCCCCTAGCGCTAGAGACCCAGTACTTC.

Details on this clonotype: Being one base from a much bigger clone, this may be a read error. In DNA form, the CDR3 reads TGTGCCAGCAGTGTGGATACCGATCCTAACGGGACAGGGAGCTACAATGAGCAGTACTTC. Its protein product is CASSVDTDPNGTGSYNEQYF. V gene TRBV2 combines with J gene TRBJ2-7; TRBD1 matches at 9 bases. Trimming took 4 bases from V and 7 from J; bases not matched to a gene: 26. CDR3 length: 20 residues. Germline V lookup: CDR1 SNHLY, CDR2 FYNNEI.

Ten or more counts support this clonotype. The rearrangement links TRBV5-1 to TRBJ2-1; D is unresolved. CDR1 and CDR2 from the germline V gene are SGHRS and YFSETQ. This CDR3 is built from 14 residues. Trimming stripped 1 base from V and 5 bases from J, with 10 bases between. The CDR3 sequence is CASSLTTIDNEQFF. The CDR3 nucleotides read TGCGCCAGCAGCTTGACGACGATTGACAATGAGCAGTTCTTC.

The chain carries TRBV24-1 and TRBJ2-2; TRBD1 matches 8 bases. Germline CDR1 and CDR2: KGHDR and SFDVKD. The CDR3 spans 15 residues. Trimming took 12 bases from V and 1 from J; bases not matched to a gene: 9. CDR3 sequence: CALGPGGLNTGELFF. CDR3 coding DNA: TGTGCCTTAGGACCAGGGGGCTTGAACACCGGGGAGCTGTTTTTT.

The CDR3 DNA reads as TGTGCCAGCAGCCAAGATCTAGGAAAGGGGGAAAAACTGTTTTTT. This gives the protein CASSQDLGKGEKLFF. The chain uses TRBV4-2 and TRBJ1-4; D might be TRBD1 (5 bases). The CDR3 is 15 amino acids. V gave up 0 bases and J gave up 8 bases, with 13 bases separating them. Germline CDR1 and CDR2: LGHNA and YNFKEQ.

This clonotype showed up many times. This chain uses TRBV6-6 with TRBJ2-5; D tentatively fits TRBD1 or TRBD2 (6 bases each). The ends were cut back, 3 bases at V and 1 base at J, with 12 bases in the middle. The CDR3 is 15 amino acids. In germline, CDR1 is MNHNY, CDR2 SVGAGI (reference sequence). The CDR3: CASSYSGGLQETQYF. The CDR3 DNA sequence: TGTGCCAGCAGTTATTCTGGGGGGCTCCAAGAGACCCAGTACTTC.

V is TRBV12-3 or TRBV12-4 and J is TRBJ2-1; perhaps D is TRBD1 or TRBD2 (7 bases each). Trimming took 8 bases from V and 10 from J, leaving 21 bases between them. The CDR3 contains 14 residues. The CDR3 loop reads CASARGRGTEEQFF. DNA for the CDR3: TGTGCCAGCGCGAGGGGGCGGGGGACGGAGGAGCAGTTCTTC.

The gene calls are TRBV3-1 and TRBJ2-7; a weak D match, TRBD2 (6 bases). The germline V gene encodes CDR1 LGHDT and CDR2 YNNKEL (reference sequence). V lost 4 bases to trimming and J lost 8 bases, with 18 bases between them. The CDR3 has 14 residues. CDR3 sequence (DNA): TGTGCCAGCAGCCCCTCGGGACTGCCGAACAAGCAGTACTTC. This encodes CASSPSGLPNKQYF.

The CDR3, as DNA: TGTGCCAGCAGTGAAATGGAGCGGGGGGGCCTCGTAGATACGCAGTATTTT. This sequence encodes CASSEMERGGLVDTQYF. The chain combines TRBV2 with TRBJ2-3; 10 bases map to TRBD2. CDR1 and CDR2 (germline): SNHLY, FYNNEI. This CDR3 is 17 amino acids long. V lost 2 bases and J lost 5; bases outside the gene matches: 10.

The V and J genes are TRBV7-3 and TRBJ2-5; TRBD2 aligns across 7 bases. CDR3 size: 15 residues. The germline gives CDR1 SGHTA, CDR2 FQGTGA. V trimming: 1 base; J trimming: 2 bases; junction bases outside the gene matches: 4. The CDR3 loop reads CASSLMGGGQETQYF. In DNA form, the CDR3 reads TGTGCCAGCAGCTTAATGGGGGGGGGGCAAGAGACCCAGTACTTC.

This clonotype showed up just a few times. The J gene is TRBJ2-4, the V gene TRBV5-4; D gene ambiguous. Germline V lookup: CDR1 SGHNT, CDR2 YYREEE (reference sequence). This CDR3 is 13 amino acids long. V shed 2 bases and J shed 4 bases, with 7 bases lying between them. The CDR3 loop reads CASSFPEKNIQYF. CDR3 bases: TGTGCCAGCAGCTTCCCGGAGAAAAACATTCAGTACTTC.

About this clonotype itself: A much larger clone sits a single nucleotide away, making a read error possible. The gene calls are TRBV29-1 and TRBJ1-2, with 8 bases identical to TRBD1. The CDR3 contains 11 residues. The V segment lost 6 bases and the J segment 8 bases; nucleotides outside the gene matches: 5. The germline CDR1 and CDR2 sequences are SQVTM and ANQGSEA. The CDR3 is CSVWDRHGYTF. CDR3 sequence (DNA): TGCAGCGTCTGGGACAGGCACGGCTACACCTTC.